One and the same sample provided the 5 T cell receptor beta chains below, sequenced in a study of shared clonotypes between healthy human individuals. Sequenced by immunoSEQ multiplex PCR; TCRdb stores in-frame clones only, minus some. The sample lists roughly 2.5 million clones, over 85% seen once, with over 0.12% in the top ten. Sequencing was carried out using naive CD4+ T cells sorted from blood. This sample's subset: CD45RA+ positively selected. These TCRs come from a man younger than 35 in good health.

The V and J genes are TRBV5-1 and TRBJ2-2; D possibly corresponds to TRBD1 (6 bases). Germline CDR1 and CDR2: SGHRS and YFSETQ. Trimming left V 1 base short and J 7 bases short, with 23 bases between. The CDR3 runs 18 residues. CDR3 region: CASSLRKMTGTRVGELFF. DNA of the CDR3: TGCGCCAGCAGCTTGCGAAAAATGACCGGGACAAGGGTCGGGGAGCTGTTTTTT.

This clone turned up a few times. This sample also contains other DNA sequences that code for the same CDR3. V usage is TRBV7-2 and J usage is TRBJ2-7, with 9 bases fitting TRBD1. CDR3 length: 14 residues. The V gene end was trimmed by 3 bases and the J gene end by 3 bases; junction bases not matched to a gene: 3. CDR1 and CDR2 from the germline V gene are SGHTA and FQGNSA. CDR3 sequence (DNA): TGTGCCAGCAGCTTGGACAGGGGACGCTACGAGCAGTACTTC. Translated: CASSLDRGRYEQYF.

This clone appeared once. The sample holds other DNA sequences that translate to the same CDR3. The chain recombines TRBV7-2 with TRBJ2-7; 8 bases fit TRBD2. Germline V gene lookup returns CDR1 SGHTA and CDR2 FQGNSA. Trimming cost V 3 bases and J 2 bases; bases outside gene matches: 3. The CDR3 is made up of 14 amino acids. The CDR3 protein is CASSFSGGTYEQYF. The DNA of the CDR3 is TGTGCCAGCAGCTTCAGCGGGGGAACCTACGAGCAGTACTTC.

CDR3 nucleotides: TGTGCCAGCAGTGAACTATGGGCCAGGGGGAACACTGAAGCTTTCTTT. It yields the protein CASSELWARGNTEAFF. The chain couples TRBV25-1 to TRBJ1-1; TRBD1 might be the D (6 bases). The CDR3 has 16 residues. The germline V gene encodes CDR1 MGHDK and CDR2 SYGVNS. V gave up 2 bases and J gave up 1 base, with 14 bases separating them.

The chain has TRBV10-3 and TRBJ2-2, with 8 bases aligning to TRBD2. The V gene end was trimmed by 11 bases and the J gene end by 4 bases; junction bases not matched to a gene: 9. Germline V gene sequence: CDR1 ENHRY, CDR2 SYGVKD. The CDR3 runs 14 residues. The CDR3 reads CAYTSGGRTGELFF. CDR3 coding DNA: TGTGCCTACACCAGCGGGGGTCGCACCGGGGAGCTGTTTTTT.